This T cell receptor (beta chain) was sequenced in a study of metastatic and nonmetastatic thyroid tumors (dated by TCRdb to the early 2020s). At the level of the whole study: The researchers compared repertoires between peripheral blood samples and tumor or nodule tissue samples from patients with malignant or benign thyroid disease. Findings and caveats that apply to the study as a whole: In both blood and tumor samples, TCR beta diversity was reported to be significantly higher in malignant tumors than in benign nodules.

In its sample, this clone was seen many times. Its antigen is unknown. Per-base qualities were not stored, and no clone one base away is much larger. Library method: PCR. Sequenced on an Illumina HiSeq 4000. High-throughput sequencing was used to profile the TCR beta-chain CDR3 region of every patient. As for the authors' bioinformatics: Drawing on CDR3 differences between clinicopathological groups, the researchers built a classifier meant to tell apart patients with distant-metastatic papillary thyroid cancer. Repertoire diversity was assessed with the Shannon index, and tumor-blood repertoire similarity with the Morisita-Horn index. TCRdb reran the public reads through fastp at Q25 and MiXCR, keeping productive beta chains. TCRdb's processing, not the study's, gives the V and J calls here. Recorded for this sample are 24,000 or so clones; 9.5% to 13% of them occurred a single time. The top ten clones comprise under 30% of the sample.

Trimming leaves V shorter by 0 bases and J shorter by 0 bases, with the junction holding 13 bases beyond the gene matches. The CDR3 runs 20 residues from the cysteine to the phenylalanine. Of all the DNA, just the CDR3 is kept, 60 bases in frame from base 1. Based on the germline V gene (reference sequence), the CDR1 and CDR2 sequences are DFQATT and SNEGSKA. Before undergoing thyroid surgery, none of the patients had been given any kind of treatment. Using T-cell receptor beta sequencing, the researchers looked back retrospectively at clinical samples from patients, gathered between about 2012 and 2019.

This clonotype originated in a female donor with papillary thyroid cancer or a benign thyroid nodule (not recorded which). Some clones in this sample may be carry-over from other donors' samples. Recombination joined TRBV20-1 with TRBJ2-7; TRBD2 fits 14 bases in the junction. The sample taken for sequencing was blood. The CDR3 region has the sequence CSARDELGLAGGGSSYEQYF. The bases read TGCAGTGCTAGAGATGAGCTAGGACTAGCGGGAGGAGGCAGCTCCTACGAGCAGTACTTC.